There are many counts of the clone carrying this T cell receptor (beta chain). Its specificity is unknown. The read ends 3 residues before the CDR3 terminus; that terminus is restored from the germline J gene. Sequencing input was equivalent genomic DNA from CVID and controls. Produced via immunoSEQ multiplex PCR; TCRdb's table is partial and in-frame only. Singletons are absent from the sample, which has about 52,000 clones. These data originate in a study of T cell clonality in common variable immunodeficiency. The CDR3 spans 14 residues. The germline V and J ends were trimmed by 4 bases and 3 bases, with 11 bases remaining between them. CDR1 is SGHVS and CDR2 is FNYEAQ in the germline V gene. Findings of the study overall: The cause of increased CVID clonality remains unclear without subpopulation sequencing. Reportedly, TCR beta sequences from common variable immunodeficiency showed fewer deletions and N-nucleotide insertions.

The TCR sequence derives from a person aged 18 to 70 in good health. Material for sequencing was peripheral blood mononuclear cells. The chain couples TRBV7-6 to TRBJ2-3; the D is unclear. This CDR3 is CASSSLFSTDTQYF. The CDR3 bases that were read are TGTGCCAGCAGCTCCCTGTTCAGTACAGATACG.